This T cell receptor beta chain was documented in a study of response to subunit inactivated influenza vaccine. TCRdb re-analysed the RT-PCR reads in MiXCR, keeping a single row per CDR3 protein. The data contain 590,000 or so distinct CDR3 sequences, less than 15% of them seen just once; the ten biggest clones take up 7.5% to 8%. With respect to this clonotype: Sequence at one end of the junction differs from germline and may be a read error.

Germline values: CDR1 DFQATT, CDR2 SNEGSKA (reference sequence). The CDR3 is 19 residues long. The chain has TRBV20-1 and TRBJ2-2, with TRBD2 as a possible D gene (6 bases). The TCR comes from a man aged 50 to 60 who received an inactivated influenza vaccine. The sequencing here drew on PBMCs from blood, taken roughly 15 days before vaccination. Here the CDR3 DNA reads TGCTGTGCTAGAGATGTCTCGAAGGGTGGCGGGGCGAACACCGGGGAGCTGTTTTTT. Protein product: CCARDVSKGGGANTGELFF.